This is a list of T cell receptor beta chains from one sample in a study of radiotherapy plus CTLA-4 blockade in lung cancer. Only in-frame clones appear in the TCRdb table, and some are missing; sequencing was by immunoSEQ multiplex PCR. Of roughly 51,000 clones in the sample, 65% to 90% were seen once. This specimen was peripheral blood, taken from a patient treated with radiotherapy plus ipilimumab. The source of these receptors is a human donor with non-small cell lung cancer that progressed on radiotherapy plus ipilimumab. Some clones in this sample may be carry-over from other donors' samples. CDR3s include the opening cysteine and the closing phenylalanine or tryptophan. A D gene is named only where the DNA matches it firmly. Clone size, where shown, is once, few, many, or a class for clones that have expanded.

D gene: TRBD2; clone size: NA; J gene: TRBJ2-2; V gene: TRBV28; CDR3 DNA: TGTGCCAGCAGTCACGGGACTAGCGGGAGCTTGAGCGGGGAGCTGTTTTTT; CDR3 protein: CASSHGTSGSLSGELFF
D gene: NA; clone size: NA; J gene: TRBJ2-3; V gene: TRBV4-3; CDR3 DNA: TGCGCCAGCAGCCAAGGGCCGGCTAGCAGCCCAGATACGCAGTATTTT; CDR3 protein: CASSQGPASSPDTQYF
D gene: TRBD2; clone size: NA; J gene: TRBJ2-2; V gene: TRBV10-1; CDR3 DNA: TGCGCCAGCAGCTCGGGACTAGCGGGGGCCGGGGAGCTGTTTTTT; CDR3 protein: CASSSGLAGAGELFF
D gene: NA; clone size: NA; J gene: TRBJ2-3; V gene: TRBV29-1; CDR3 DNA: TGCAGCGTTGAGGTCCCGGGACTCAAAGATACGCAGTATTTT; CDR3 protein: CSVEVPGLKDTQYF
D gene: NA; clone size: NA; J gene: TRBJ1-5; V gene: TRBV4-2; CDR3 DNA: TGTGCCAGCAGCCAAGGATCAGGGGATCAGCCCCAGCATTTT; CDR3 protein: CASSQGSGDQPQHF
D gene: NA; clone size: NA; J gene: TRBJ2-2; V gene: TRBV7-2; CDR3 DNA: TGTGCCAGCAGCTTAGACGGGGAGTCCGGGGAGCTGTTTTTT; CDR3 protein: CASSLDGESGELFF
D gene: NA; clone size: NA; J gene: TRBJ1-6; V gene: TRBV2; CDR3 DNA: TGTGCCAGCAGGGAGGGGGGGACACAAATCTCCTATAATTCACCCCTCCACTTT; CDR3 protein: CASREGGTQISYNSPLHF
D gene: NA; clone size: few; J gene: TRBJ2-5; V gene: TRBV5-5; CDR3 DNA: TGTGCCAGCAGCTTGTTAGGAGGAGAACAAGAGACCCAGTACTTC; CDR3 protein: CASSLLGGEQETQYF
D gene: NA; clone size: NA; J gene: TRBJ1-1; V gene: TRBV7-2; CDR3 DNA: TGTGCCAGCAGCTTAGACAGGGAGAAAGCTTTCTTT; CDR3 protein: CASSLDREKAFF
D gene: NA; clone size: NA; J gene: TRBJ2-3; V gene: TRBV6-4; CDR3 DNA: TGTGCCAGCAGTGACTCGGCGGGGGCGCCGAATACGCAGTATTTT; CDR3 protein: CASSDSAGAPNTQYF
D gene: NA; clone size: NA; J gene: TRBJ1-2; V gene: TRBV4-2; CDR3 DNA: TGTGCCAGCAGCCAAGCGCACCAGAGGGAATATGGCTACACCTTC; CDR3 protein: CASSQAHQREYGYTF
D gene: TRBD1; clone size: NA; J gene: TRBJ2-1; V gene: TRBV6-1; CDR3 DNA: TGTGCCAGCACTGTGACCGGGACAGGGGGGGATGTCCTCTTC; CDR3 protein: CASTVTGTGGDVLF
D gene: NA; clone size: NA; J gene: TRBJ1-2; V gene: TRBV29-1; CDR3 DNA: TGCAGCGTTGAAGATGGGCCCGGCCCGAGCTATGGCTACACCTTC; CDR3 protein: CSVEDGPGPSYGYTF
D gene: TRBD2; clone size: NA; J gene: TRBJ2-1; V gene: TRBV25-1; CDR3 DNA: TGTGCCAGCAGTGATAAGACTAGCGGGAGATGGGGTGAGCAGTTCTTC; CDR3 protein: CASSDKTSGRWGEQFF
D gene: NA; clone size: NA; J gene: TRBJ2-7; V gene: TRBV27; CDR3 DNA: TGTGCCAGCAGTTTAAATCCGTGGGCGAACGAGCAGTACTTC; CDR3 protein: CASSLNPWANEQYF
D gene: NA; clone size: NA; J gene: TRBJ1-2; V gene: TRBV5-1; CDR3 DNA: TGCGCCAGCAGCTTGGAGGGGCGTCCTAACTATGGCTACACCTTC; CDR3 protein: CASSLEGRPNYGYTF
D gene: TRBD2; clone size: once; J gene: TRBJ2-3; V gene: TRBV5-5; CDR3 DNA: TGTGCCAGCACCAAATCGGGACTAGTCTCAACAGATACGCAGTATTTT; CDR3 protein: CASTKSGLVSTDTQYF
D gene: NA; clone size: NA; J gene: TRBJ2-5; V gene: TRBV6-5; CDR3 DNA: TGTGCCAGCAGTTACTATGGGGAGACCCGGTACTTC; CDR3 protein: CASSYYGETRYF
D gene: TRBD2; clone size: NA; J gene: TRBJ2-1; V gene: TRBV27; CDR3 DNA: TGTGCCAGCAGTGACCAAGGACTAGCGAACTACAATGAGCAGTTCTTC; CDR3 protein: CASSDQGLANYNEQFF
D gene: NA; clone size: NA; J gene: TRBJ1-2; V gene: TRBV11-2; CDR3 DNA: TGTGCCAGCAGCTTAGACCCCCAAGCCTACAACTATGGCTACACCTTC; CDR3 protein: CASSLDPQAYNYGYTF
D gene: TRBD1; clone size: NA; J gene: TRBJ2-7; V gene: TRBV10-3; CDR3 DNA: TGTGCCATCAGCGAGACAGGGCCTTTCGAGCAGTACTTC; CDR3 protein: CAISETGPFEQYF
D gene: TRBD2; clone size: NA; J gene: TRBJ2-7; V gene: TRBV5-4; CDR3 DNA: TGTGCCAGCACCCGCGGGAGAGACTCCTACGAGCAGTACTTC; CDR3 protein: CASTRGRDSYEQYF
D gene: TRBD2; clone size: NA; J gene: TRBJ2-3; V gene: TRBV7-9; CDR3 DNA: TGTGCCAGCAGCAAGACTAGCGGGAGCACAGATACGCAGTATTTT; CDR3 protein: CASSKTSGSTDTQYF
D gene: NA; clone size: once; J gene: TRBJ1-1; V gene: TRBV27; CDR3 DNA: TGTGCCAGCAGCCTTAACAGGGAAACTGAAGCTTTCTTT; CDR3 protein: CASSLNRETEAFF
D gene: NA; clone size: NA; J gene: TRBJ1-5; V gene: TRBV9; CDR3 DNA: TGTGCCAGCAGCGTAGGCTCAGGGTCAGGGCCCCAGCATTTT; CDR3 protein: CASSVGSGSGPQHF
D gene: NA; clone size: few; J gene: TRBJ1-1; V gene: TRBV5-6; CDR3 DNA: TGTGCCAGCAGCTTGTACGGCTCGGCGGCTAACACTGAAGCTTTCTTT; CDR3 protein: CASSLYGSAANTEAFF
D gene: TRBD1; clone size: NA; J gene: TRBJ2-2; V gene: TRBV5-5; CDR3 DNA: TGTGCCAGCAGCCGGACAGGGCGTACCGGGGAGCTGTTTTTT; CDR3 protein: CASSRTGRTGELFF
D gene: TRBD1; clone size: NA; J gene: TRBJ2-1; V gene: TRBV11-2; CDR3 DNA: TGTGCCAGCAGCCTACGGACAGGGTGGGGAAGTGATGAGCAGTTCTTC; CDR3 protein: CASSLRTGWGSDEQFF
D gene: TRBD1; clone size: NA; J gene: TRBJ2-3; V gene: TRBV6-1; CDR3 DNA: TGTGCCAGCAGCCTCGGGACAGTCACAGATACGCAGTATTTT; CDR3 protein: CASSLGTVTDTQYF
D gene: TRBD1; clone size: NA; J gene: TRBJ1-2; V gene: TRBV4-1; CDR3 DNA: TGCGCCAGCAGCTTCCAACAAGGGACAGGGGGCGGTGGCTACACCTTC; CDR3 protein: CASSFQQGTGGGGYTF
D gene: NA; clone size: NA; J gene: TRBJ2-1; V gene: TRBV7-6; CDR3 DNA: TGTGCCAGCAGCTCGAGGACGGAGGTCGATGAGCAGTTCTTC; CDR3 protein: CASSSRTEVDEQFF
D gene: NA; clone size: NA; J gene: TRBJ2-7; V gene: TRBV15; CDR3 DNA: TGTGCCACCAGCAGGGAGGCAGGGGCCAGCATTTTCTACGAGCAGTACTTC; CDR3 protein: CATSREAGASIFYEQYF
D gene: TRBD2; clone size: NA; J gene: TRBJ2-3; V gene: TRBV7-2; CDR3 DNA: TGTGCCAGCAGCTTTGGGCCTAGCGGGGGGGGAGATACGCAGTATTTT; CDR3 protein: CASSFGPSGGGDTQYF
D gene: NA; clone size: few; J gene: TRBJ1-3; V gene: TRBV4-2; CDR3 DNA: TGTGCCAGCAGCCCCGGGGGGGCTGACTCTGGAAACACCATATATTTT; CDR3 protein: CASSPGGADSGNTIYF
D gene: TRBD2; clone size: NA; J gene: TRBJ2-3; V gene: TRBV11-2; CDR3 DNA: TGTGCCAGCAGCTTAGGACTAGCGGGGGGGAGCACAGATACGCAGTATTTT; CDR3 protein: CASSLGLAGGSTDTQYF
D gene: NA; clone size: NA; J gene: TRBJ1-2; V gene: TRBV29-1; CDR3 DNA: TGCAGCGTTGAAGTTATTTATGGCTACACCTTC; CDR3 protein: CSVEVIYGYTF
D gene: TRBD2; clone size: NA; J gene: TRBJ2-5; V gene: TRBV5-1; CDR3 DNA: TGCGCCAGCAGCTTAGCGGGAGGGGGTCAAGAGACCCAGTACTTC; CDR3 protein: CASSLAGGGQETQYF
D gene: TRBD2; clone size: NA; J gene: TRBJ2-1; V gene: TRBV7-2; CDR3 DNA: TGTGCCAGCAGCCACCAGGCGGGAGCGAACGCGGGTCATGAGCAGTTCTTC; CDR3 protein: CASSHQAGANAGHEQFF
D gene: NA; clone size: once; J gene: TRBJ1-2; V gene: TRBV20-1; CDR3 DNA: TGCAGTGCTAGAGACCGGGAGCCCAGATTC; CDR3 protein: CSARDREPRF
D gene: TRBD2; clone size: NA; J gene: TRBJ2-5; V gene: TRBV4-1; CDR3 DNA: TGCGCCAGCAGCCAGGGACTAGCGGGAGGGCCAACACGGGAGACCCAGTACTTC; CDR3 protein: CASSQGLAGGPTRETQYF
D gene: NA; clone size: NA; J gene: TRBJ2-6; V gene: TRBV5-1; CDR3 DNA: TGCGCCAGCAGCTTGCAGGGTTCATCTGGGGCCAACGTCCTGACTTTC; CDR3 protein: CASSLQGSSGANVLTF
D gene: TRBD2; clone size: NA; J gene: TRBJ2-1; V gene: TRBV5-1; CDR3 DNA: TGCGCCAGCAGCTTGGGGGGCCCCGGGACTAGATCCAATGAGCAGTTCTTC; CDR3 protein: CASSLGGPGTRSNEQFF
D gene: NA; clone size: once; J gene: TRBJ2-5; V gene: TRBV6-5; CDR3 DNA: TGTGCCAGCAGGAAGTTAGCGGCGGACCAAGAGACCCAGTACTTC; CDR3 protein: CASRKLAADQETQYF
D gene: NA; clone size: NA; J gene: TRBJ2-1; V gene: TRBV30; CDR3 DNA: TGTGCCTGGAGTGCCAGGCTGTTCTCCTACAATGAGCAGTTCTTC; CDR3 protein: CAWSARLFSYNEQFF
D gene: TRBD1; clone size: NA; J gene: TRBJ2-7; V gene: TRBV14; CDR3 DNA: TGTGCCAGCAGCTCAGGGACAGGCGAGCAGTACTTC; CDR3 protein: CASSSGTGEQYF